Each of the 3 T cell receptor beta chains below was sequenced from the same sample in a study of OX40 agonist ivuxolimab in advanced cancers. TCRdb's table, derived via immunoSEQ multiplex PCR, lists solely in-frame clones and lacks some. The profile covers approximately 90,000 clones, with about 88% appearing a single time and approximately 0.3% taken by the ten largest. The specimen was CD4+ or CD8+ T cells sorted from blood, collected in a trial of the OX40 agonist ivuxolimab. These receptors came from an adult with an advanced solid tumor such as melanoma, head and neck, liver or kidney cancer.

The rearrangement joins TRBV6-6 to TRBJ2-7; D is unclear. This CDR3 has 12 amino acids. Germline V gives CDR1 MNHNY, CDR2 SVGAGI (reference sequence). Trimming removed 10 bases at V and 0 bases at J, with 10 bases between. This CDR3 reads CATADVSYEQYF. CDR3 nucleotides: TGTGCCACCGCGGACGTCTCCTACGAGCAGTACTTC.

The genes are TRBV4-3 and TRBJ2-7; 8 bases are a match to TRBD1. This CDR3 is 16 amino acids long. The germline gives CDR1 LGHNA, CDR2 YSLEER. After removal of 1 base from V and 7 bases from J, the junction contained 12 bases not matched to a gene. The CDR3 coding sequence is TGCGCCAGCAGCCAAGCAGGGGGCAGGGGGCTGGGGGAGCAGTACTTC. Translated: CASSQAGGRGLGEQYF.

The chain has TRBV19 and TRBJ2-1; D tentatively reads TRBD1 or TRBD2 (5 bases each). V was shortened by 3 bases and J by 2 bases, with 11 bases between the two germline ends. CDR1 is LNHDA and CDR2 is SQIVND in the germline V gene (reference sequence). The CDR3 loop spans 15 amino acids. CDR3 protein: CASSIQGVTYNEQFF. In DNA, the CDR3 is TGTGCCAGTAGTATTCAGGGAGTCACCTACAATGAGCAGTTCTTC.